A selection of T cell receptor beta chains follows, all from one sample in a study of identical twins. TCRdb itself ran the 5' RACE reads through MiXCR, one entry per CDR3 protein. The table has approximately 630,000 distinct CDR3 sequences, less than 9% seen once; the top ten hold around 1.6%. The same sample was also used in a study of yellow fever vaccine responses in identical twins.

The sample taken for sequencing was PBMCs. These receptors were collected from a woman between 18 and 29 years old in good health. The CDR3 runs from the conserved cysteine through the conserved F or W. The D gene is left open where the match is weak. Size tells how often a clone was seen (once, few, many) or the class of an expanded clone, and some rows leave it out.

D gene | CDR3 length | J gene | clone size | V gene | CDR3 DNA | CDR3 protein
. | 14 | TRBJ2-7 | . | TRBV5-1 | TGCGCCAGCGGGACCGGGACACCCTATTACGAGCAGTACTTC | CASGTGTPYYEQYF
. | 13 | TRBJ1-4 | many | TRBV2 | TGTGCCAGCAGGGGGGGGCCGGGAGAAAAACTGTTTTTT | CASRGGPGEKLFF
TRBD2 | 15 | TRBJ2-7 | few | TRBV6-2/TRBV6-3 | TGTGCCAGCAGTCAGACTAGCGGGAGTCCCTACGAGCAGTACTTC | CASSQTSGSPYEQYF
. | 16 | TRBJ2-1 | many | TRBV29-1 | TGCAGCGTTGCGGGGACTTCGGGAGTGGAGTACAATGAGCAGTTCTTC | CSVAGTSGVEYNEQFF
. | 13 | TRBJ2-5 | . | TRBV28 | TGTGCCAGCAGTTGGGGTAGCCGGGAGACCCAGTACTTC | CASSWGSRETQYF
TRBD2 | 16 | TRBJ2-3 | . | TRBV12-3/TRBV12-4 | TGTGCCAGCAGTTTCCCTCCGGGGGGGCCCTTTGATACGCAGTATTTT | CASSFPPGGPFDTQYF
. | 14 | TRBJ2-1 | many | TRBV25-1 | TGTGCCAGCAGTGAGGCGAACTCGGGCGATGAGCAGTTCTTC | CASSEANSGDEQFF
. | 12 | TRBJ2-4 | many | TRBV11-2 | TGTGCCAGCACCTTCGCCAAAAACATTCAGTACTTC | CASTFAKNIQYF
TRBD2 | 16 | TRBJ2-5 | . | TRBV7-9 | TGTGCCAGCAGCTTATACGGACTAGCGGCCTCGGTGGCCCAGTACTTC | CASSLYGLAASVAQYF
. | 15 | TRBJ2-3 | few | TRBV7-3 | TGTGCCAGCAGCTTATTTTCGGGGGTCACAGATACGCAGTATTTT | CASSLFSGVTDTQYF